The rows below give T cell receptor beta chains drawn from one sample of a study of T cell changes during pregnancy in multiple sclerosis. Sequencing used immunoSEQ multiplex PCR; TCRdb keeps in-frame clones, though not all of them. The sample shows around 56,000 clones, around nine tenths of them seen only once. This specimen was peripheral blood, taken in the first trimester of pregnancy. All receptors derive from a female donor in good health, enrolled as a control in a pregnancy study. Both conserved end residues are part of each CDR3. The D gene is left open where the match is weak. Not every row has a clone size; where given, it reads once, few, many or a size class.

v_call	d_call	j_call	clone_size	cdr3_aa	cdr3_nt
TRBV5-1	-	TRBJ1-3	-	CASSPGSYENTIYF	TGCGCCAGCAGCCCGGGAAGTTATGAAAACACCATATATTTT
TRBV12-5	TRBD2	TRBJ2-1	few	CASGPGTSGGVNNEQFF	TGTGCTAGTGGTCCGGGGACTAGCGGGGGGGTAAACAATGAGCAGTTCTTC
TRBV10-3	-	TRBJ2-7	-	CAIREQSSSYEQYF	TGTGCCATCAGAGAACAGTCAAGCTCCTACGAGCAGTACTTC
TRBV13	TRBD2	TRBJ2-1	-	CASSLALAESSYNEQFF	TGTGCCAGCAGCTTAGCGCTAGCGGAGAGCTCCTACAATGAGCAGTTCTTC
TRBV5-1	TRBD1	TRBJ2-1	few	CASSVTGKANNEQFF	TGCGCCAGCAGCGTGACAGGGAAAGCTAACAATGAGCAGTTCTTC
TRBV5-4	-	TRBJ2-2	-	CASSPGQNTGELFF	TGTGCCAGCAGCCCCGGACAGAACACCGGGGAGCTGTTTTTT
TRBV6-1	TRBD2	TRBJ2-1	few	CASSAGLAGARSEQFF	TGTGCCAGCAGTGCAGGGCTAGCGGGAGCCCGGAGTGAGCAGTTCTTC
TRBV2	-	TRBJ1-2	-	CASSERGADLLYGYTF	TGTGCCAGCAGTGAACGGGGGGCGGACCTCCTCTATGGCTACACCTTC
TRBV30	TRBD1	TRBJ1-2	-	CAWSVNRQGFYGYTF	TGTGCCTGGAGTGTCAACCGACAGGGGTTCTATGGCTACACCTTC
TRBV28	-	TRBJ1-1	once	CATRGRPEAFF	TGTGCCACCCGAGGAAGGCCTGAAGCTTTCTTT
TRBV7-6	TRBD1	TRBJ2-2	once	CASSPRTGGLGELFF	TGTGCCAGCAGCCCTCGTACAGGGGGCCTTGGGGAGCTGTTTTTT
TRBV2	-	TRBJ2-1	-	CASSMDSSYNEQFF	TGTGCCAGCAGTATGGACAGTTCCTACAATGAGCAGTTCTTC
TRBV7-8	-	TRBJ2-7	-	CASSFDQRVSYEQYF	TGTGCCAGCAGCTTCGATCAGCGGGTGTCCTACGAGCAGTACTTC
TRBV30	TRBD1	TRBJ1-1	-	CAWSVVQGDTEAFF	TGTGCCTGGAGTGTCGTACAGGGGGACACTGAAGCTTTCTTT